One sample yielded the 16 T cell receptor beta chains listed below, sequenced in a study of beta chain features in type 1 diabetes. Every isolated RNA sample was fully reverse transcribed, so sequencing captured expressed TCRB transcripts. Produced via immunoSEQ multiplex PCR; TCRdb's table is partial and in-frame only. The data hold about 330,000 clones, with 8% to 13% observed a single time. The source material was naive CD4+ T cells from blood. All receptors come from a woman in her twenties or thirties in good health.

The rearrangement links TRBV7-9 to TRBJ2-7; D remains unclear. CDR3 length: 11 residues. Germline values: CDR1 SEHNR, CDR2 FQNEAQ (reference sequence). Trimming left V 5 bases short and J 2 bases short, with 4 bases between. The CDR3 DNA follows: TGTGCCAGCAGCCATGCCTACGAGCAGTACTTC. Its translation: CASSHAYEQYF.

This clone was seen a handful of times. CDR3 DNA: TGTGCCAGCAGCGCAGGAGCGGGACTAGCGAATTCTGGGGCCAACGTCCTGACTTTC. Translated: CASSAGAGLANSGANVLTF. This sequence joins TRBV9 and TRBJ2-6; 10 bases are shared with TRBD2. The CDR3 runs to 19 residues. The germline V gene has CDR1 SGDLS and CDR2 YYNGEE. V gave up 3 bases and J gave up 1 base; unmatched junction bases: 10.

The chain employs TRBV5-1 and TRBJ2-5; TRBD1 aligns across 7 bases. The CDR3 covers 15 residues. Trimming at V came to 3 bases and at J to 2 bases, leaving 7 bases not matched to a gene. CDR1 SGHRS and CDR2 YFSETQ come from the germline V gene. In DNA, the CDR3 is TGCGCCAGCAGCTGGGGCCGGGACAGACAAGAGACCCAGTACTTC. It translates to CASSWGRDRQETQYF. The entire variable domain, with the rest obtained from reference TRBV5-1 and TRBJ2-5, is as follows: KAGVTQTPRYLIKTRGQQVTLSCSPISGHRSVSWYQQTPGQGLQFLFEYFSETQRNKGNFPGRFSGRQFSNSRSEMNVSTLELGDSALYLCASSWGRDRQETQYFGPGTRLLVL.

The chain recombines TRBV18 with TRBJ1-5; a weak D match, TRBD1 (5 bases). Deletions cut 4 bases from V and 0 bases from J, with 22 bases between. The CDR3 runs to 19 residues. The germline gives CDR1 KGHSH, CDR2 LQKENI. In nucleotides, the CDR3 is TGTGCCAGCTCACGAACACGGGGGATTTCAGGTTATAGCAATCAGCCCCAGCATTTT. This sequence encodes CASSRTRGISGYSNQPQHF. Full variable domain (missing parts from reference TRBV18 and TRBJ1-5): NAGVMQNPRHLVRRRGQEARLRCSPMKGHSHVYWYRQLPEEGLKFMVYLQKENIIDESGMPKERFSAEFPKEGPSILRIQQVVRGDSAAYFCASSRTRGISGYSNQPQHFGDGTRLSIL.

V and J are TRBV30 and TRBJ2-6, with D tentatively TRBD2 (5 bases). CDR3 length: 16 amino acids. The V gene lost 2 bases and the J gene lost 0 bases, with 11 bases spanning the gap. Germline V gene lookup returns CDR1 GTSNPN and CDR2 SVGIG (reference sequence). CDR3 coding DNA: TGTGCCTGGAGTATAGCCACTAGCTCTGGGGCCAACGTCCTGACTTTC. Its protein is CAWSIATSSGANVLTF.

The V call is TRBV4-2, the J call TRBJ2-7, with 9 positions matching TRBD1. Germline V lookup: CDR1 LGHNA, CDR2 YNFKEQ. Trimming cost V 0 bases and J 4 bases; bases outside gene matches: 4. The CDR3 sequence is 15 residues long. The CDR3: CASSQEGTGIYEQYF. For the CDR3, the DNA is TGTGCCAGCAGCCAAGAAGGGACAGGGATTTACGAGCAGTACTTC.

The chain links TRBV18 to TRBJ2-3, with TRBD2 matching over 10 bases. Trimming removed 3 bases from V and 2 bases from J; junction bases left unmatched: 8. Germline assignment: CDR1 KGHSH and CDR2 LQKENI. The CDR3 is made up of 17 amino acids. The CDR3 DNA sequence: TGTGCCAGCTCACCGCTAGTTGGGACTAGCGACACAGATACGCAGTATTTT. This codes for CASSPLVGTSDTDTQYF.

This clone was counted only a few times. The gene calls are TRBV7-9 and TRBJ2-3; no clear D gene. The CDR3 spans 12 residues. Trimming cost V 0 bases and J 6 bases, with 4 bases left between them. In germline, CDR1 is SEHNR, CDR2 FQNEAQ (reference sequence). The CDR3 DNA reads TGTGCCAGCAGCTTAGCCCGGGATACGCAGTATTTT. Residues: CASSLARDTQYF.

In its sample, this clone was seen a few times. The gene calls are TRBV7-2 and TRBJ2-7; 9 nucleotides line up with TRBD2. J was trimmed by 3 bases and V by 4 bases; bases with no gene match: 10. The germline CDR1 and CDR2 sequences are SGHTA and FQGNSA. This CDR3 region has 16 residues. This CDR3 reads CASSSPSGERSYEQYF. The CDR3 nucleotides read TGTGCCAGCAGCTCACCTAGCGGGGAGAGAAGCTACGAGCAGTACTTC.

This clone was picked up a small number of times. The genes are TRBV7-2 and TRBJ2-7; 7 bases are shared with TRBD1. CDR1 is SGHTA, CDR2 FQGNSA, per germline. J gave up 1 base and V 6 bases, and 6 bases lay outside the gene matches. The CDR3 is 14 residues long. The chain's CDR3 is CASRPGQRSYEQYF. CDR3 coding DNA: TGTGCCAGCAGGCCGGGACAGCGATCCTACGAGCAGTACTTC.

The CDR3 DNA follows: TGCGCCAGCAGTTCCGGGAGAGGAGGCAATGAGCAGTTCTTC. Translating it yields CASSSGRGGNEQFF. The chain carries TRBV10-2 and TRBJ2-1; D may be TRBD2 (6 bases). CDR3 length equals 14 residues. The germline CDR1 and CDR2 sequences are WSHSY and SAAADI. Trimming took off 5 bases at V and 6 bases at J, with 14 bases between the two ends.

V is TRBV9 and J is TRBJ2-5, with 7 bases lining up with TRBD1. The CDR3 runs to 14 residues. The germline V gene encodes CDR1 SGDLS and CDR2 YYNGEE. The V segment lost 4 bases and the J segment 4 bases; nucleotides outside the gene matches: 7. For the CDR3, the DNA is TGTGCCAGCAGCAGACAGGGAACCCGAGAGACCCAGTACTTC. Translated: CASSRQGTRETQYF. Full variable domain (outside the CDR3, taken from reference TRBV9 and TRBJ2-5): DSGVTQTPKHLITATGQRVTLRCSPRSGDLSVYWYQQSLDQGLQFLIQYYNGEERAKGNILERFSAQQFPDLHSELNLSSLELGDSALYFCASSRQGTRETQYFGPGTRLLVL.

This clone was found a few times. V is TRBV18 and J is TRBJ2-7; D might be TRBD2 (6 bases). V was pared by 2 bases and J by 2 bases, with 10 bases between. CDR1 KGHSH and CDR2 LQKENI come from the germline V gene. The CDR3 runs to 14 residues. CDR3 sequence reads: CASSPKAGPYEQYF. The CDR3 DNA reads as TGTGCCAGCTCACCAAAGGCGGGACCCTACGAGCAGTACTTC. The entire variable domain, with the rest obtained from reference TRBV18 and TRBJ2-7, is as follows: NAGVMQNPRHLVRRRGQEARLRCSPMKGHSHVYWYRQLPEEGLKFMVYLQKENIIDESGMPKERFSAEFPKEGPSILRIQQVVRGDSAAYFCASSPKAGPYEQYFGPGTRLTVT.

V gene TRBV27 combines with J gene TRBJ1-3; D may be TRBD1 (6 bases). V gave up 5 bases and J gave up 1 base, with 12 bases separating them. Per the germline V gene, CDR1 is MNHEY and CDR2 is SMNVEV (reference sequence). The CDR3 sequence is 15 residues long. The CDR3 sequence: CASSPTGRSGNTIYF. Here the CDR3 DNA reads TGTGCCAGCAGTCCAACAGGGCGGTCTGGAAACACCATATATTTT.

The table lists this clone with a few counts. The chain combines TRBV5-1 with TRBJ2-2; TRBD1 aligns across 10 bases. The CDR3 spans 17 residues. Germline V gives CDR1 SGHRS, CDR2 YFSETQ. The junction had 10 bases not matched to a gene; V was cut back by 4 bases and J by 4 bases. The CDR3 region is CASSRYQTGGVTGELFF. CDR3 DNA: TGCGCCAGCAGCCGTTACCAGACAGGGGGCGTCACCGGGGAGCTGTTTTTT.

In this sample, this clone turned up once. Here the CDR3 reads CASSYSGAGEAFF. CDR3 DNA: TGTGCCAGCAGTTACTCGGGGGCGGGTGAAGCTTTCTTT. This sequence joins TRBV6-6 and TRBJ1-1, with a possible D match to TRBD1 (6 bases). Looked up from germline, CDR1 is MNHNY and CDR2 is SVGAGI (reference sequence). The CDR3 contains 13 residues. Between the trimmed V and J ends, which lost 0 bases and 7 bases, there was a span of 9 bases.